These T cell receptor beta chains were read from a single sample in a study of cytomegalovirus exposure and HLA in healthy donors. Some clones are missing from TCRdb's copy, which holds only in-frame ones; the method was immunoSEQ multiplex PCR. The sample records 150,000 to 200,000 clones, 75% to 90% being singletons. The specimen sequenced was PBMCs. The receptors stem from a human donor in good health. CDR3s include the opening cysteine and the closing phenylalanine or tryptophan. D genes are given only for firm matches. Clone size appears in some rows only: once, few, many, or a class for an expanded clone.

D	J	size	V	CDR3	DNA
-	TRBJ2-5	-	TRBV6-6	CASSYRGGPQETQYF	TGTGCCAGCAGTTACCGCGGGGGCCCCCAAGAGACCCAGTACTTC
-	TRBJ1-4	-	TRBV9	CASSPLGRAEKLFF	TGTGCCAGCAGCCCCCTCGGCAGGGCTGAAAAACTGTTTTTT
TRBD2	TRBJ2-7	-	TRBV7-8	CASSSGTSGVQQYF	TGTGCCAGCAGCTCCGGGACTAGCGGGGTTCAACAGTACTTC
-	TRBJ2-7	-	TRBV7-2	CASSLSGFHEQYF	TGTGCCAGCAGCTTATCAGGGTTCCACGAGCAGTACTTC
-	TRBJ1-4	-	TRBV9	CASSLSRGSNEKLFF	TGTGCCAGCAGCCTCTCCCGGGGTTCTAATGAAAAACTGTTTTTT
TRBD1	TRBJ1-1	-	TRBV6-4	CASSLDRGNTEAFF	TGTGCCAGCAGTCTGGACAGGGGTAATACTGAAGCTTTCTTT
-	TRBJ2-5	-	TRBV5-6	CASSLAITQYF	TGTGCCAGCAGCTTGGCCATTACCCAGTACTTC
TRBD1	TRBJ2-5	few	TRBV5-1	CASSWGTGEEETQYF	TGCGCCAGCAGCTGGGGGACAGGGGAAGAAGAGACCCAGTACTTC
TRBD2	TRBJ2-7	-	TRBV6-5	CASSQAGGVSYEQYF	TGTGCCAGCAGCCAAGCGGGGGGGGTGTCCTACGAGCAGTACTTC
-	TRBJ2-2	-	TRBV4-3	CASSQATGSSTGELFF	TGCGCCAGCAGCCAAGCTACAGGGTCGAGCACCGGGGAGCTGTTTTTT
TRBD2	TRBJ2-1	-	TRBV6-6	CASSSYGTSGPHEQFF	TGTGCCAGCAGTTCCTACGGGACTAGCGGGCCTCACGAGCAGTTCTTC
TRBD1	TRBJ2-7	-	TRBV27	CASSLGTGGSYEQYF	TGTGCCAGCAGTCTAGGGACAGGGGGGTCCTACGAGCAGTACTTC
TRBD1	TRBJ2-5	-	TRBV9	CASSARLGQTIRWETQYF	TGTGCCAGCAGCGCCCGCTTGGGACAGACGATTCGTTGGGAGACCCAGTACTTC
-	TRBJ1-2	-	TRBV5-4	CASYGGHGYTF	TGTGCCAGCTACGGGGGGCATGGCTACACCTTC
-	TRBJ1-5	-	TRBV4-1	CASSQDPGDQPQHF	TGCGCCAGCAGCCAAGACCCAGGCGATCAGCCCCAGCATTTT
TRBD1	TRBJ2-2	-	TRBV9	CASSPPQGSGMGELFF	TGTGCCAGCAGCCCCCCACAGGGGAGTGGTATGGGGGAGCTGTTTTTT
TRBD2	TRBJ2-1	-	TRBV7-2	CASSLAGGVNEQFF	TGTGCCAGCAGCTTAGCGGGGGGGGTGAATGAGCAGTTCTTC
TRBD1	TRBJ1-5	-	TRBV2	CASSRGTGSPNQPQHF	TGTGCCAGCAGTCGGGGGACAGGGAGTCCCAATCAGCCCCAGCATTTT
TRBD2	TRBJ2-5	once	TRBV4-2	CASSQDGGGQETQYF	TGTGCCAGCAGCCAAGATGGGGGGGGCCAAGAGACCCAGTACTTC
TRBD2	TRBJ2-5	-	TRBV9	CASSVGIAGVETQYF	TGTGCCAGCAGCGTAGGGATAGCGGGGGTGGAGACCCAGTACTTC
-	TRBJ2-1	-	TRBV5-4	CASSLGRNNEQFF	TGTGCCAGCAGCTTGGGGAGAAACAATGAGCAGTTCTTC
-	TRBJ2-3	-	TRBV6-6	CASSRQEFTDTQYF	TGTGCCAGCAGCCGACAGGAGTTCACAGATACGCAGTATTTT
-	TRBJ2-7	-	TRBV7-2	CASSLYREQYF	TGTGCCAGCAGCTTATATCGCGAGCAGTACTTC
-	TRBJ1-2	-	TRBV9	CASSVGGGGGYTF	TGTGCCAGCAGCGTAGGTGGGGGGGGCGGCTACACCTTC
-	TRBJ1-5	-	TRBV7-3	CASSLGGYQPQHF	TGTGCCAGCAGCTTAGGGGGGTATCAGCCCCAGCATTTT
TRBD2	TRBJ2-1	once	TRBV9	CASSPRWAGGSYNEQFF	TGTGCCAGCAGCCCCCGTTGGGCGGGGGGTAGCTACAATGAGCAGTTCTTC
-	TRBJ2-7	once	TRBV15	CATSRDEGEQYF	TGTGCCACCAGCAGAGATGAGGGCGAGCAGTACTTC
-	TRBJ2-7	-	TRBV6-5	CASSYGGGASYEQYF	TGTGCCAGCAGTTACGGCGGGGGCGCCTCCTACGAGCAGTACTTC
-	TRBJ2-3	-	TRBV9	CASSVGSSAASDTQYF	TGTGCCAGCAGCGTAGGGTCTAGCGCGGCTTCAGATACGCAGTATTTT
-	TRBJ1-2	-	TRBV9	CASSVERVGYGYTF	TGTGCCAGCAGCGTAGAGAGGGTAGGCTATGGCTACACCTTC
TRBD1	TRBJ1-6	-	TRBV2	CASRDRGTGVSPLHF	TGTGCCAGCAGGGACCGTGGGACAGGGGTCTCACCCCTCCACTTT
-	TRBJ1-3	-	TRBV19	CASSPPGPRDGNTIYF	TGTGCCAGTAGTCCACCGGGTCCGCGGGACGGAAACACCATATATTTT
-	TRBJ2-1	-	TRBV5-4	CASSLGTEYNEQFF	TGTGCCAGCAGCTTGGGGACAGAATACAATGAGCAGTTCTTC
TRBD2	TRBJ2-2	-	TRBV7-6	CASSPPGTSGKNTGELFF	TGTGCCAGCAGCCCACCCGGGACTAGCGGAAAGAACACCGGGGAGCTGTTTTTT
-	TRBJ2-7	-	TRBV6-1	CASRAGQTYEQYF	TGTGCCAGCAGGGCTGGACAGACCTACGAGCAGTACTTC
-	TRBJ2-1	-	TRBV9	CASSVGDSYNEQFF	TGTGCCAGCAGCGTCGGGGACTCCTACAATGAGCAGTTCTTC
-	TRBJ1-1	-	TRBV7-9	CASLWVTTEAFF	TGTGCCAGCCTGTGGGTGACAACTGAAGCTTTCTTT
-	TRBJ2-3	-	TRBV7-2	CASSLDRGAGTDTQYF	TGTGCCAGCAGCTTAGACCGGGGGGCGGGCACAGATACGCAGTATTTT
-	TRBJ1-2	once	TRBV2	CASSGPNNYYTF	TGTGCCAGCAGTGGACCGAATAACTACTACACCTTC
TRBD2	TRBJ2-3	-	TRBV5-1	CASSLGLAQGTDTQYF	TGCGCCAGCAGCCTCGGACTAGCCCAAGGAACAGATACGCAGTATTTT
-	TRBJ1-3	few	TRBV5-4	CASSLSRNSGNTIYF	TGTGCCAGCAGCTTGTCCAGGAACTCTGGAAACACCATATATTTT
-	TRBJ1-1	-	TRBV13	CASGALGEAFF	TGTGCCAGCGGGGCCTTGGGGGAAGCTTTCTTT